The 19 T cell receptor beta chains in this list originate from one sample, sequenced in a study of control samples from healthy donors and cancer patients. The assay was immunoSEQ multiplex PCR, and TCRdb's table has in-frame clones only and misses some. The data contain 70,000 to 80,000 clones, about four fifths of them singletons. Sample: blood. These receptors originate from a man between 50 and 59 years old in good health.

The V call is TRBV5-1, the J call TRBJ2-1, with D tentatively TRBD1 (5 bases). The length of the CDR3 is 16 residues. Germline lookup yields CDR1 SGHRS and CDR2 YFSETQ. V gave up 0 bases and J gave up 6 bases, with 16 bases separating them. The CDR3 DNA follows: TGCGCCAGCAGCTTGGCAGGGAACCCGACGGGCAATGAGCAGTTCTTC. The encoded protein is CASSLAGNPTGNEQFF.

This rearrangement joins TRBV3-1 (or the pseudogene TRBV3-2) to TRBJ1-5, with D possibly TRBD1 on 5 matching bases. CDR1 is LGHDT and CDR2 is YNNKEL in the germline V gene (reference sequence). V was clipped by 6 bases and J by 7 bases, with 16 bases between them. This CDR3 region has 14 residues. DNA of the CDR3: TGTGCCAGCAGGCCCCCGGGGGGTGGGCAGCCCCAGCATTTT. Its translation: CASRPPGGGQPQHF.

This chain uses TRBV4-1 with TRBJ2-7, with a possible D match to TRBD2 (5 bases). The CDR3 spans 12 residues. The germline CDR1 and CDR2 sequences are MGHRA and YSYEKL. Trimming took off 0 bases at V and 7 bases at J, with 7 bases between the two ends. The CDR3 region has the DNA TGCGCCAGCAGCCAAGACCGGGAAGAGCAGTACTTC. The encoded protein is CASSQDREEQYF.

The chain employs TRBV19 and TRBJ1-1; D unresolved. The germline gives CDR1 LNHDA, CDR2 SQIVND (reference sequence). The CDR3 totals 10 residues. DNA for the CDR3: TGTGCGCCGGGCCGCACTGAAGCTTTCTTT. Protein: CAPGRTEAFF.

CDR3 amino acids: CAIRGTGHNQPQHF. The CDR3 DNA is TGTGCCATCAGGGGCACAGGGCACAATCAGCCCCAGCATTTT. The chain uses TRBV10-3 and TRBJ1-5; D is possibly TRBD1 (6 bases). V was clipped by 6 bases and J by 3 bases, with 12 bases between them. Germline CDR1 and CDR2: ENHRY and SYGVKD. The CDR3 extends over 14 amino acids.

The chain links TRBV30 to TRBJ1-3, with D tentatively TRBD1 (6 bases). The CDR3 consists of 13 residues. With 2 bases removed from V and 2 bases from J, the gap between germline ends came to 7 bases. The germline gives CDR1 GTSNPN, CDR2 SVGIG (reference sequence). The CDR3 reads CAWSQGTGNTIYF. CDR3 sequence (DNA): TGTGCCTGGAGTCAGGGGACTGGAAACACCATATATTTT. Full variable domain (remainder filled in from reference TRBV30 and TRBJ1-3): SQTIHQWPATLVQPVGSPLSLECTVEGTSNPNLYWYRQAAGRGLQLLFYSVGIGQISSEVPQNLSASRPQDRQFILSSKKLLLSDSGFYLCAWSQGTGNTIYFGEGSWLTVV.

The gene calls are TRBV18 and TRBJ2-1, with D possibly matching TRBD2 (5 bases). The CDR3 contains 15 residues. Trimming removed 5 bases from V and 6 bases from J, with 17 bases in between. Germline V CDR1 and CDR2: KGHSH, LQKENI. DNA for the CDR3: TGTGCCAGCTCATCCGCGCTAGAGGGTCCCAATGAGCAGTTCTTC. Protein product: CASSSALEGPNEQFF.

The chain links TRBV2 to TRBJ2-5; tentative D call: TRBD1 (6 bases). Germline loops: CDR1 SNHLY, CDR2 FYNNEI. V was pared by 8 bases and J by 2 bases, with 12 bases between. CDR3 length: 13 amino acids. The CDR3 reads CASCPQGQETQYF. CDR3 sequence (DNA): TGTGCCAGCTGCCCACAGGGTCAAGAGACCCAGTACTTC.

The V gene is TRBV5-3, the J gene TRBJ1-1; 7 nucleotides align to TRBD1. TRBV5-3 is an ORF for which the function is uncertain. V shed 4 bases and J 5 bases; nucleotides not matched to a gene: 11. The length of the CDR3 is 15 residues. CDR3 DNA: TGTGCCAGAAGCCACCTACAGGGGACGGTGACTGAAGCTTTCTTT. Translated, it gives CARSHLQGTVTEAFF.

This chain uses TRBV7-2 with TRBJ2-1, with a possible D match to TRBD2 (6 bases). This CDR3 has 16 residues. V lost 2 bases to trimming and J lost 0 bases, with 11 bases between them. Germline V CDR1 and CDR2: SGHTA, FQGNSA. The CDR3 region is CASSLLGGNSYNEQFF. The CDR3 DNA follows: TGTGCCAGCAGCTTACTGGGCGGGAACTCCTACAATGAGCAGTTCTTC.

V usage is TRBV4-3 and J usage is TRBJ1-2; D unclear. Germline CDR1 LGHNA, CDR2 YSLEER. The V end lost 0 bases, the J end lost 4 bases, and 12 bases lay between the germline ends. This CDR3 region has 15 residues. The CDR3 sequence is CASSQDGDVSYGYTF. CDR3 DNA: TGCGCCAGCAGCCAAGATGGTGACGTCTCCTATGGCTACACCTTC.

The gene calls are TRBV19 and TRBJ2-7, with 11 bases fitting TRBD1. Trimming at V came to 5 bases and at J to 2 bases, leaving 5 bases not matched to a gene. Germline V lookup: CDR1 LNHDA, CDR2 SQIVND (reference sequence). The CDR3 has 15 amino acids. CDR3 amino acids: CASSPRDRGTYEQYF. The CDR3 bases are TGTGCCAGTAGTCCCCGGGACAGGGGGACCTACGAGCAGTACTTC.

This clone was counted a few times. Other DNA sequences of this sample code for an identical CDR3. The chain uses TRBV9 and TRBJ1-1; the D is unclear. The CDR3 has 12 residues. CDR1 is SGDLS and CDR2 is YYNGEE in the germline V gene. V lost 3 bases and J lost 2, with 5 bases in between. CDR3 amino acids: CASSGSNTEAFF. The CDR3 nucleotides read TGTGCCAGCAGCGGTTCTAACACTGAAGCTTTCTTT.

This sequence joins TRBV10-3 and TRBJ2-5; D ambiguous. The CDR3 has 11 amino acids. V was clipped by 0 bases and J by 4 bases, with 0 bases between them. Germline loops: CDR1 ENHRY, CDR2 SYGVKD. The CDR3 sequence is CAISESETQYF. In nucleotides, the CDR3 is TGTGCCATCAGTGAGTCAGAGACCCAGTACTTC.

The chain links TRBV6-5 to TRBJ2-7; TRBD1 is a possible D gene (6 bases). This CDR3 spans 14 amino acids. Germline CDR1 and CDR2: MNHEY and SVGAGI. The V and J ends lost 0 bases and 7 bases respectively, with 13 bases between them. The CDR3 here is CASSYSPGEGEQYF. The CDR3, as DNA: TGTGCCAGCAGTTACTCGCCAGGGGAAGGGGAGCAGTACTTC.

The chain carries TRBV10-2 and TRBJ2-3, with a weak D call TRBD2 (6 bases). CDR1 WSHSY and CDR2 SAAADI come from the germline V gene. V was trimmed by 7 bases and J by 3 bases, leaving 14 bases between them. This CDR3 has 14 amino acids. In nucleotides, the CDR3 is TGCGCCAGCAAGGAACGGGGGAAGACAGATACGCAGTATTTT. Translating gives CASKERGKTDTQYF.

The V gene is TRBV5-6, the J gene TRBJ2-7; no clear D. Germline CDR1 SGHDT, CDR2 YYEEEE. This CDR3 region has 15 residues. The V end lost 0 bases, the J end lost 3 bases, and 13 bases lay between the germline ends. The CDR3 DNA reads as TGTGCCAGCAGCTTGGTTGGGCAGACTTTCTACGAGCAGTACTTC. Amino acid sequence: CASSLVGQTFYEQYF.

The V call is TRBV6-6, the J call TRBJ2-7; D uncertain. The CDR3 contains 12 residues. Germline loops: CDR1 MNHNY, CDR2 SVGAGI (reference sequence). V lost 0 bases to trimming and J lost 8 bases, with 8 bases between them. CDR3 coding DNA: TGTGCCAGCAGTTACTCCGTGGACCAGCAGTACTTC. Its translation: CASSYSVDQQYF.

The chain links TRBV18 to TRBJ2-2; TRBD1 matches 9 bases. Trimming removed 6 bases from V and 5 bases from J; junction bases left unmatched: 7. Looked up from germline, CDR1 is KGHSH and CDR2 is LQKENI. The CDR3 contains 15 residues. CDR3 region: CASSPPQGATGELFF. CDR3 nucleotides: TGTGCCAGCTCTCCCCCACAGGGGGCAACCGGGGAGCTGTTTTTT.